Sequencing of this TCR beta chain was carried out in a study of T cell responses to AZD1222 COVID-19 vaccine. The table came from immunoSEQ multiplex PCR; TCRdb's copy has only in-frame clones and leaves some out. The sample carries about 120,000 clones, roughly 91% recorded once. Per germline, CDR1 SGHDT and CDR2 YYEEEE. With 4 bases clipped from V and 0 bases from J, the junction kept 6 bases outside the gene matches. The CDR3 runs to 15 residues. With regard to this clone: Its target is unknown.

Findings and limits, study-wide: Possibly, clonal diversity was underestimated; donors were largely white British and included more females.

The sample in question was peripheral blood, obtained 28 days after the second AZD1222 dose. The chain has TRBV5-6 and TRBJ2-7, with 8 bases fitting TRBD1. This receptor was taken from an adult who received the AZD1222 COVID-19 vaccine. CDR3 in DNA: TGTGCCAGCAGCGAGGGACAGGCATTCTCCTACGAGCAGTACTTC. This sequence encodes CASSEGQAFSYEQYF.